Following are 26 T cell receptor beta chains from one sample sequenced in a study of CD8 T cells in ankylosing spondylitis (dated by TCRdb to the late 2010s). Overall results and qualifications from the work: Blood from ankylosing spondylitis patients appeared to be characterized by a TCR beta motif composed of eight or nine highly homologous amino acid variants.

Their target antigens are unknown. The library was built by means of 5' RACE. Sequencing relied on an Illumina HiSeq 2500. TCRdb reprocessing: public reads trimmed at Q25 with fastp, clones called with MiXCR, in-frame beta chains kept. CDR3 protein sequences are deduplicated, and each keeps its most common genes and DNA. The sample table contains 500,000 or so distinct CDR3 sequences; only one count was recorded for 5.3% of them. The top ten constitute around 3.5% of the sample. Sequenced material: blood, either unsorted or a sorted T cell fraction (not recorded which). The receptors originated from a male donor with ankylosing spondylitis.

This clonotype came up many times. The chain combines TRBV18 with TRBJ1-4; D perhaps matches TRBD1 (5 bases). The germline V gene has CDR1 KGHSH and CDR2 LQKENI. There are 14 residues in the CDR3. Trimming removed 5 bases from V and 6 bases from J, with 13 bases in between. For the CDR3, the DNA is TGTGCCAGCTCATCGGGGGGTGAGGATGAAAAACTGTTTTTT. Protein sequence: CASSSGGEDEKLFF. The full variable domain, in which reference TRBV18 and TRBJ1-4 provide the parts outside the CDR3, is NAGVMQNPRHLVRRRGQEARLRCSPMKGHSHVYWYRQLPEEGLKFMVYLQKENIIDESGMPKERFSAEFPKEGPSILRIQQVVRGDSAAYFCASSSGGEDEKLFFGSGTQLSVL.

This clonotype was detected many times. The rearrangement links TRBV12-3 or TRBV12-4 to TRBJ1-2, with 8 nucleotides matching TRBD1. This CDR3 spans 14 amino acids. After removal of 4 bases from V and 8 bases from J, the junction contained 9 bases not matched to a gene. CDR3 sequence (DNA): TGTGCCAGCAGTTCTACGACAGGGGAGTTGGGCTACACCTTC. Its translation is CASSSTTGELGYTF.

This clonotype was counted at least ten times. This sequence joins TRBV5-1 and TRBJ2-2; D is unclear. Germline V gene data show CDR1 as SGHRS and CDR2 as YFSETQ. This CDR3 is built from 15 residues. V dropped 1 base and J dropped 0 bases, with 7 bases sitting between them. Here the CDR3 DNA reads TGCGCCAGCAGCTTGAACCCCGCGAACACCGGGGAGCTGTTTTTT. The encoded protein is CASSLNPANTGELFF.

This clonotype was counted ten times or more. The chain employs TRBV5-1 and TRBJ2-3, with 8 bases identical to TRBD2. The junction had 11 bases not matched to a gene; V was cut back by 3 bases and J by 2 bases. Germline lookup yields CDR1 SGHRS and CDR2 YFSETQ. The CDR3 spans 17 residues. CDR3 region: CASSSPPGGFPTDTQYF. CDR3 nucleotides: TGCGCCAGCAGCTCACCCCCGGGGGGGTTTCCCACAGATACGCAGTATTTT.

Many counts were recorded for this clonotype. The V call is TRBV20-1, the J call TRBJ1-2; TRBD1 is a possible D gene (5 bases). The V end lost 2 bases, the J end lost 8 bases, and 18 bases lay between the germline ends. Germline values: CDR1 DFQATT, CDR2 SNEGSKA (reference sequence). The CDR3 contains 14 residues. DNA of the CDR3: TGCAGTGCTAGACAAGCAGGGTATGCGGGAGGCTACACCTTC. Translating gives CSARQAGYAGGYTF.

This clonotype was seen ten or more times. The rearrangement uses TRBV6-6 and TRBJ1-5; 7 bases are a match to TRBD1. The CDR3 loop spans 13 amino acids. The V segment lost 6 bases and the J segment 5 bases; nucleotides outside the gene matches: 4. Germline CDR1 is MNHNY and CDR2 is SVGAGI (reference sequence). CDR3 DNA sequence: TGTGCCAGCAGCGGTCAGGGGGATCAGCCCCAGCATTTT. It specifies CASSGQGDQPQHF.

This clonotype was seen ten or more times. The chain combines TRBV9 with TRBJ2-3, with no clear D. The CDR3 is made up of 14 amino acids. Germline V gene data show CDR1 as SGDLS and CDR2 as YYNGEE. Trimming pared 0 bases from V and 7 bases from J, leaving 12 bases between. The CDR3: CASSVEQTANTQYF. As DNA, the CDR3 is TGTGCCAGCAGCGTAGAGCAGACGGCCAATACGCAGTATTTT.

Ten or more counts support this clonotype. The J gene is TRBJ1-2, the V gene TRBV5-6; weak D call: TRBD1 (6 bases). Trimming pared 0 bases from V and 0 bases from J, leaving 9 bases between. The CDR3 sequence is 15 residues long. Germline V gene data show CDR1 as SGHDT and CDR2 as YYEEEE. The CDR3 reads CASSLGGRPNYGYTF. In nucleotides, the CDR3 is TGTGCCAGCAGCTTGGGGGGGCGGCCTAACTATGGCTACACCTTC.

This clonotype was seen ten or more times. The rearrangement joins TRBV6-5 to TRBJ2-7, with D possibly TRBD2 on 5 matching bases. V was shortened by 2 bases and J by 5 bases, with 16 bases between the two germline ends. CDR1 and CDR2 from the germline V gene are MNHEY and SVGAGI. The CDR3 has 15 amino acids. The CDR3 sequence: CASSYPLEGRDEQYF. The CDR3 coding sequence is TGTGCCAGCAGTTACCCCCTTGAGGGTCGGGACGAGCAGTACTTC.

This clonotype was detected ten times or more. The chain is built from TRBV7-9 and TRBJ2-2; 11 nucleotides match TRBD1. V dropped 7 bases and J dropped 4; count of bases not matched to a gene: 5. This CDR3 comprises 15 residues. Germline values: CDR1 SEHNR, CDR2 FQNEAQ (reference sequence). DNA of the CDR3: TGTGCCAGCACTTCCGGACAGGGGGCCACCGGGGAGCTGTTTTTT. It yields the protein CASTSGQGATGELFF.

This clonotype was recorded at least ten times. The V and J genes are TRBV5-1 and TRBJ2-5, with a possible D match to TRBD2 (6 bases). Germline CDR1 and CDR2: SGHRS and YFSETQ. V gave up 4 bases and J gave up 4 bases, with 14 bases separating them. The CDR3 runs to 14 residues. CDR3 in DNA: TGCGCCAGCAGCGGGGGGTTAGAGGGAGAGACCCAGTACTTC. Protein sequence: CASSGGLEGETQYF.

This clonotype was detected many times. The V call is TRBV5-5, the J call TRBJ2-7; D unresolved. Per germline, CDR1 SGHKS and CDR2 YYEKEE (reference sequence). This CDR3 spans 13 amino acids. V lost 3 bases to trimming and J lost 3 bases, with 10 bases between them. CDR3 sequence reads: CASSSSNVYEQYF. CDR3 coding DNA: TGTGCCAGCAGCTCCAGTAACGTCTACGAGCAGTACTTC.

This clonotype was recorded many times. The chain combines TRBV7-9 with TRBJ2-5; maybe TRBD2 (6 bases). The CDR3 is 12 residues long. CDR1 is SEHNR, CDR2 FQNEAQ, per germline (reference sequence). Trimming took off 5 bases at V and 5 bases at J, with 9 bases between the two ends. The CDR3 DNA follows: TGTGCCAGCAGCGGGGGGTACGAGACCCAGTACTTC. Translation gives CASSGGYETQYF.

This clonotype has at least ten counts. V gene TRBV20-1 combines with J gene TRBJ1-5; D is unclear. Germline-derived CDR1 and CDR2 are DFQATT and SNEGSKA (reference sequence). The V end was cut by 0 bases, the J end by 2 bases, with 8 bases between. The length of the CDR3 is 14 residues. In DNA form, the CDR3 reads TGCAGTGCTAGAGATTTCCGAGGCAATCAGCCCCAGCATTTT. Translated, it gives CSARDFRGNQPQHF.

This clonotype was seen repeatedly, ten times or more. For the CDR3, the DNA is TGTGCCAGCAGCCCCCTAACTAGCGGGGGGGGCACAGATACGCAGTATTTT. As protein: CASSPLTSGGGTDTQYF. This chain links TRBV4-2 with TRBJ2-3; 13 bases are shared with TRBD2. J lost 1 base, V lost 4 bases, and 5 bases had no gene match. Per the germline V gene, CDR1 is LGHNA and CDR2 is YNFKEQ. The length of the CDR3 is 17 residues.

The chain combines TRBV5-5 with TRBJ2-1; TRBD2 is a possible D gene (6 bases). The CDR3 extends over 16 amino acids. Between the trimmed V and J ends, which lost 6 bases and 0 bases, there was a span of 16 bases. CDR1 and CDR2 from the germline V gene are SGHKS and YYEKEE (reference sequence). The CDR3 here is CASNLGRESSYNEQFF. The CDR3 DNA reads TGTGCCAGCAACTTAGGACGGGAGAGCTCCTACAATGAGCAGTTCTTC. Supplemented by reference TRBV5-5 and TRBJ2-1, the full variable domain reads DAGVTQSPTHLIKTRGQQVTLRCSPISGHKSVSWYQQVLGQGPQFIFQYYEKEERGRGNFPDRFSARQFPNYSSELNVNALLLGDSALYLCASNLGRESSYNEQFFGPGTRLTVL.

This clonotype was seen repeatedly, ten times or more. The chain joins TRBV7-8 to TRBJ2-7, with a weak D call TRBD1 (6 bases). CDR1 is SGHVS and CDR2 is FQNEAQ in the germline V gene. The CDR3 consists of 14 residues. V was clipped by 5 bases and J by 3 bases, with 14 bases between them. Written as DNA, the CDR3 is TGTGCCAGCAGCCCCCGACAGGACCTCTACGAGCAGTACTTC. Translating gives CASSPRQDLYEQYF. Full variable domain (remainder filled in from reference TRBV7-8 and TRBJ2-7): GAGVSQSPRYKVAKRGQDVALRCDPISGHVSLFWYQQALGQGPEFLTYFQNEAQLDKSGLPSDRFFAERPEGSVSTLKIQRTQQEDSAVYLCASSPRQDLYEQYFGPGTRLTVT.

This clonotype was seen a handful of times. The chain employs TRBV7-2 and TRBJ1-4; 7 bases map to TRBD1. The junction had 8 bases not matched to a gene; V was cut back by 5 bases and J by 8 bases. Germline V gene data show CDR1 as SGHTA and CDR2 as FQGNSA. This CDR3 is built from 14 residues. CDR3 region: CASSPTGSGEKLFF. The CDR3 nucleotides read TGTGCCAGCAGCCCGACAGGGAGTGGAGAAAAACTGTTTTTT.

This clonotype was detected ten times or more. V usage is TRBV25-1 and J usage is TRBJ2-7; 8 nucleotides line up with TRBD1. Germline lookup yields CDR1 MGHDK and CDR2 SYGVNS. This CDR3 comprises 14 residues. V lost 7 bases, J lost 0 bases, and 5 bases stayed unmatched. The CDR3 coding sequence is TGTGCCAGCATAACCCAGGGGGCCTCCTACGAGCAGTACTTC. It translates to CASITQGASYEQYF.

This clonotype was observed many times. The rearrangement uses TRBV21-1 and TRBJ2-3; no DNA check was done on the table's D call, TRBD1. TRBV21-1 is assigned pseudogene status. The CDR3 is 13 amino acids. The CDR3 sequence is CARTGGETDTQYF. The CDR3, as DNA: TGTGCCAGAACAGGGGGCGAGACAGATACGCAGTATTTT.

This clonotype was found many times. This chain uses TRBV7-3 with TRBJ1-1, with D uncertain. Deletions cut 2 bases from V and 3 bases from J, with 10 bases between. The CDR3 runs to 14 residues. The germline gives CDR1 SGHTA, CDR2 FQGTGA. The CDR3 reads CASSLGLGDTEAFF. The CDR3 region has the DNA TGTGCCAGCAGCTTAGGTCTGGGAGACACTGAAGCTTTCTTT.

This clonotype was detected many times. V usage is TRBV7-2 and J usage is TRBJ1-1, with 12 bases identical to TRBD1. V trimming: 1 base; J trimming: 5 bases; junction bases outside the gene matches: 5. This CDR3 spans 16 amino acids. Germline loops: CDR1 SGHTA, CDR2 FQGNSA. The CDR3 region is CASSLVGQGAGTEAFF. The CDR3 bases are TGTGCCAGCAGCTTAGTGGGACAGGGGGCAGGGACTGAAGCTTTCTTT.

This clonotype was found many times. The rearrangement links TRBV7-2 to TRBJ1-1, with D unresolved. V was trimmed by 0 bases and J by 7 bases, leaving 9 bases between them. Germline loops: CDR1 SGHTA, CDR2 FQGNSA. The CDR3 is 13 amino acids. The CDR3 sequence: CASSLARRVEAFF. CDR3 sequence (DNA): TGTGCCAGCAGCTTAGCGCGGAGAGTTGAAGCTTTCTTT.

This clonotype was counted at least ten times. V is TRBV10-3 and J is TRBJ2-3; TRBD1 or TRBD2 may be the D gene (5 bases each). Germline lookup yields CDR1 ENHRY and CDR2 SYGVKD. V lost 9 bases, J lost 1 base, and 11 bases lay in between. The CDR3 contains 13 residues. DNA of the CDR3: TGTGCCATTCGGGGCGACGGCACAGATACGCAGTATTTT. This translates into CAIRGDGTDTQYF.

This clonotype was observed many times. This chain links TRBV11-2 with TRBJ2-3; D is unclear. This CDR3 is 15 amino acids long. Trimming took 1 base from V and 1 from J, leaving 9 bases between them. CDR1 is SGHAT and CDR2 is FQNNGV in the germline V gene. The CDR3 reads CASSLVVAGTDTQYF. The CDR3 DNA follows: TGTGCCAGCAGCTTAGTCGTGGCGGGCACAGATACGCAGTATTTT.

This clonotype showed up many times. The J gene is TRBJ1-2, the V gene TRBV11-1; 9 bases align to TRBD1. The junction had 5 bases not matched to a gene; V was cut back by 3 bases and J by 3 bases. Germline V CDR1 and CDR2: SGHAT, FQDESV (reference sequence). The CDR3 contains 15 residues. CDR3 in amino acids: CASSLNRGQDYGYTF. The DNA of the CDR3 is TGTGCCAGCAGCTTGAACAGGGGGCAGGACTATGGCTACACCTTC.